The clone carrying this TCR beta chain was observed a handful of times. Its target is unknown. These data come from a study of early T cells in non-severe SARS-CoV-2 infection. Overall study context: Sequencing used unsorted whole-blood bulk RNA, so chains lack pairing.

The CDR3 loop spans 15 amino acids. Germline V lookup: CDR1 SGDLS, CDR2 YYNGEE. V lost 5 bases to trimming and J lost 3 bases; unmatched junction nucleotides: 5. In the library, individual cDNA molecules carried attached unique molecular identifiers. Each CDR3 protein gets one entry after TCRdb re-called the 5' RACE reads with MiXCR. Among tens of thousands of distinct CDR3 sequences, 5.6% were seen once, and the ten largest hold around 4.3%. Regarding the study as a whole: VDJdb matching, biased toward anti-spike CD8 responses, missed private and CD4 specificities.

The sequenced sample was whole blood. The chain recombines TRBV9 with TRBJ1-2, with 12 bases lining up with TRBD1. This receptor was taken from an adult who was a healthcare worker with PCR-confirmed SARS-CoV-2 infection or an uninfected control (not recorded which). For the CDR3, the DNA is TGTGCCAGCAGAACCGGGACAGGGGGCTACTATGGCTACACCTTC. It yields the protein CASRTGTGGYYGYTF.